A single TCR beta chain is shown here with its context. The target antigen is unknown. The V gene lost 0 bases and the J gene lost 4 bases, with 10 bases spanning the gap. The CDR3 extends over 15 amino acids. Germline V gives CDR1 SEHNR, CDR2 FQNEAQ (reference sequence). Some clones are missing from TCRdb's copy, which holds only in-frame ones; the method was immunoSEQ multiplex PCR. This sample has around 30,000 clones; approximately 90% occur once, and the top ten carry roughly 4.8%. These data belong to a study of chemoradiotherapy in HPV16-positive cancers. Whole-study context: Candidate HPV-specific clones and shared TCR motifs came from a couple of HPV16-positive patients.

Findings and limits, study-wide: Candidate HPV-specific clones and E7-related TCR motifs grew in tumor during treatment. The functional HPV-specific definition rests on just a couple of HPV16-positive patients.

The chain combines TRBV7-9 with TRBJ1-3; weak D call: TRBD1 (5 bases). The origin of this receptor is a human donor with HPV-associated anogenital cancer. Sequences were derived from blood, sampled from a patient who underwent chemoradiotherapy. The CDR3 DNA reads as TGTGCCAGCAGCTTAGCGTGGGGGGTCGGAAACACCATATATTTT. Its protein product is CASSLAWGVGNTIYF.